This T cell receptor (beta chain) was captured in a study of neurological immune-mediated disorders. Study results and limitations: The highest TCR clonal expansion occurred in HTLV-1-associated myelopathy; multiple sclerosis fell below healthy controls.

Germline V gives CDR1 DFQATT, CDR2 SNEGSKA (reference sequence). The CDR3 has 15 amino acids. The V and J ends lost 6 bases and 7 bases, in that order; junction bases with no gene match: 11. This clonotype was detected many times. Its antigen is not identified. The cDNA came from 5'RACE, which used 10-nucleotide random UMIs. Whenever a sequencing run was performed, it yielded over 200 million TCR-beta sequences from 15-18 subjects. TCRdb passed the 5' RACE reads through MiXCR, listing each CDR3 protein once. The sample consists of 71,000 or so distinct CDR3 sequences, roughly an eighth of them appearing once. This sample's time point: longitudinal time-point 1 (baseline). The unsorted libraries were generated from a total of 2 million PBMCs, which had been stored in RNAlater at -80 C.

The clonotype was recovered from a female donor with HTLV-1-associated myelopathy (HAM/TSP). The chain combines TRBV20-1 with TRBJ2-1; TRBD1 matches 11 bases. The sequencing sample was made of PBMCs. CDR3 nucleotides: TGCAGTGCCCAACGCCGGGACAGGGGGGCAAATGAGCAGTTCTTC. Protein: CSAQRRDRGANEQFF.